These 15 T cell receptor beta chains were all obtained from the same sample, sequenced in a study of cytomegalovirus exposure and HLA in healthy donors. The PCR ran on 60 Vbeta and 13 Jbeta primers. The repertoire was sequenced with immunoSEQ multiplex PCR; TCRdb's copy has only in-frame clones and lacks some. This table holds roughly 120,000 clones, 77% found once. Sequencing was done on a sample of PBMCs. These receptors originate from a man aged 50-59 years in good health and CMV-seropositive.

The chain is built from TRBV6-6 and TRBJ2-1; TRBD2 matches at 7 bases. This CDR3 has 16 residues. Germline CDR1 MNHNY, CDR2 SVGAGI (reference sequence). V dropped 6 bases and J dropped 1; count of bases not matched to a gene: 9. The CDR3: CASRDLAGGSYNEQFF. The DNA for the CDR3 is TGTGCCAGCAGGGATTTAGCGGGCGGATCCTACAATGAGCAGTTCTTC.

This chain connects TRBV27 to TRBJ1-4; D uncertain. The CDR3 is 15 residues long. The germline gives CDR1 MNHEY, CDR2 SMNVEV (reference sequence). Trimming took 5 bases from V and 6 from J, leaving 16 bases between them. In DNA, the CDR3 is TGTGCCAGCAGTCCCGACACTTACACGGATGAAAAACTGTTTTTT. Its protein is CASSPDTYTDEKLFF.

The genes are TRBV28 and TRBJ1-5, with no clear D. The CDR3 has 16 residues. V was trimmed by 6 bases and J by 0 bases, leaving 15 bases between them. Looked up from germline, CDR1 is MDHEN and CDR2 is SYDVKM. The DNA of the CDR3 is TGTGCCAGCAGCCGAATCTCGGTGGTTAGCAATCAGCCCCAGCATTTT. It specifies CASSRISVVSNQPQHF. Complete variable domain (other parts from reference TRBV28 and TRBJ1-5): DVKVTQSSRYLVKRTGEKVFLECVQDMDHENMFWYRQDPGLGLRLIYFSYDVKMKEKGDIPEGYSVSREKKERFSLILESASTNQTSMYLCASSRISVVSNQPQHFGDGTRLSIL.

The chain links TRBV11-2 to TRBJ2-1; 8 nucleotides agree with TRBD2. Germline trimming cut 5 bases from V and 0 bases from J; bases unmatched to any gene: 3. CDR1 is SGHAT and CDR2 is FQNNGV in the germline V gene. The CDR3 length is 15 residues. CDR3 region: CASSRGGTSYNEQFF. The CDR3 region has the DNA TGTGCCAGCAGCCGCGGGGGGACCTCCTACAATGAGCAGTTCTTC. Supplemented by reference TRBV11-2 and TRBJ2-1, the full variable domain reads EAGVAQSPRYKIIEKRQSVAFWCNPISGHATLYWYQQILGQGPKLLIQFQNNGVVDDSQLPKDRFSAERLKGVDSTLKIQPAKLEDSAVYLCASSRGGTSYNEQFFGPGTRLTVL.

The V call is TRBV5-1, the J call TRBJ2-5, with D maybe TRBD1 (6 bases). V gave up 0 bases and J gave up 5 bases, with 11 bases separating them. The CDR3 runs 14 residues. The germline V gene has CDR1 SGHRS and CDR2 YFSETQ. This chain's CDR3 is CASSLVQGTETQYF. CDR3 bases: TGCGCCAGCAGCTTGGTACAGGGAACGGAGACCCAGTACTTC.

The gene calls are TRBV6-1 and TRBJ1-4, with 7 nucleotides matching TRBD1. The junction had 5 bases not matched to a gene; V was cut back by 3 bases and J by 7 bases. The CDR3 has 14 amino acids. Germline V gene sequence: CDR1 MNHNS, CDR2 SASEGT. CDR3 sequence reads: CASSEYRGGEKLFF. Here the CDR3 DNA reads TGTGCCAGCAGTGAGTACAGGGGAGGTGAAAAACTGTTTTTT.

The chain employs TRBV6-5 and TRBJ2-7; the match to TRBD2 covers 10 bases. The germline gives CDR1 MNHEY, CDR2 SVGAGI. This CDR3 has 14 residues. V gave up 6 bases and J gave up 4 bases; unmatched junction bases: 6. CDR3 bases: TGTGCCAGCAGCCCTAGCGGGGGTTGGTACGAGCAGTACTTC. This encodes CASSPSGGWYEQYF.

A few counts support this clone. The rearrangement links TRBV6-1 to TRBJ1-4, with D possibly being TRBD1 (5 bases). The ends were cut back, 4 bases at V and 0 bases at J, with 15 bases in the middle. There are 17 residues in the CDR3. Germline CDR1 MNHNS, CDR2 SASEGT. As DNA, the CDR3 is TGTGCCAGCAGTGGACCCCTACAGGACCCAACTAATGAAAAACTGTTTTTT. Protein: CASSGPLQDPTNEKLFF.

This clone has more than one count but fewer than ten. The gene calls are TRBV2 and TRBJ1-2; tentatively, D is TRBD1 (6 bases). This CDR3 is built from 12 residues. The germline V gene encodes CDR1 SNHLY and CDR2 FYNNEI. V dropped 7 bases and J dropped 3 bases, with 9 bases sitting between them. The CDR3 sequence is CASKPGDYGYTF. The CDR3 nucleotides read TGTGCCAGCAAACCAGGGGACTATGGCTACACCTTC.

This chain links TRBV2 with TRBJ1-4; 10 positions agree with TRBD1. The germline CDR1 and CDR2 sequences are SNHLY and FYNNEI. The CDR3 is 15 residues long. After removal of 5 bases from V and 7 bases from J, the junction contained 7 bases not matched to a gene. CDR3 in amino acids: CASSSGQGVREKLFF. As DNA, the CDR3 is TGTGCCAGCAGTAGTGGACAGGGGGTGCGTGAAAAACTGTTTTTT.

This chain connects TRBV6-1 to TRBJ1-5; 7 nucleotides line up with TRBD1. The V segment lost 3 bases and the J segment 10 bases; nucleotides outside the gene matches: 9. Germline CDR1 is MNHNS and CDR2 is SASEGT. The CDR3 extends over 14 amino acids. The CDR3 DNA reads TGTGCCAGCAGTGATACAGGGGTCCCCGCACCCCAGCATTTT. This encodes CASSDTGVPAPQHF.

This clone was picked up one time. This rearrangement joins TRBV28 to TRBJ1-3; 7 bases fit TRBD1. V dropped 6 bases and J dropped 9; count of bases not matched to a gene: 5. The V gene's germline CDR1 is MDHEN and CDR2 SYDVKM. The CDR3 covers 12 residues. The CDR3 bases are TGTGCCAGCAGGCCTGCAGGGGGCACCATATATTTT. Encoded protein: CASRPAGGTIYF.

The V gene is TRBV4-1, the J gene TRBJ1-4, with D perhaps TRBD1 (5 bases). The CDR3 runs to 17 residues. Per the germline V gene, CDR1 is MGHRA and CDR2 is YSYEKL. V lost 1 base and J lost 3, with 15 bases in between. The CDR3 DNA reads TGCGCCAGCAGCCAAGTGGGGGGGACGACGTCTAATGAAAAACTGTTTTTT. It encodes CASSQVGGTTSNEKLFF.

This clone was seen once. The chain joins TRBV13 to TRBJ1-1; TRBD1 aligns across 8 bases. Germline CDR1 and CDR2: PRHDT and FYEKMQ (reference sequence). Trimming took 5 bases from V and 4 from J; bases not matched to a gene: 18. The CDR3 is 18 amino acids. CDR3 region: CASSHPLGQEVGGTEAFF. The DNA for the CDR3 is TGTGCCAGCAGCCACCCCCTGGGACAGGAGGTGGGTGGCACTGAAGCTTTCTTT. The variable domain in full, with the rest retrieved from reference TRBV13 and TRBJ1-1, is AAGVIQSPRHLIKEKRETATLKCYPIPRHDTVYWYQQGPGQDPQFLISFYEKMQSDKGSIPDRFSAQQFSDYHSELNMSSLELGDSALYFCASSHPLGQEVGGTEAFFGQGTRLTVV.

The V call is TRBV5-5, the J call TRBJ2-7; D uncertain. Germline V lookup: CDR1 SGHKS, CDR2 YYEKEE (reference sequence). The CDR3 runs 13 residues. The V and J ends lost 0 bases and 3 bases respectively, with 7 bases between them. The CDR3 sequence is CASSLVVGYEQYF. The CDR3 nucleotides are TGTGCCAGCAGCTTGGTGGTCGGCTACGAGCAGTACTTC.